This is a list of T cell receptor beta chains from one sample in a study of beta chain features in type 1 diabetes. Repertoires were generated with immunoSEQ multiplex PCR, while TCRdb's copy carries only in-frame clones and drops some. The sample has 350,000 to 450,000 clones; about 12% are singletons. Specimen: naive CD4+ T cells from blood. The receptors come from a woman in her late teens or twenties with type 1 diabetes. CDR3s include the opening cysteine and the closing phenylalanine or tryptophan. D genes are given only for firm matches. Only some rows state a clone size, as once, few, many or a class for expanded clones.

j_call | v_call | d_call | clone_size | cdr3_aa | cdr3_nt
TRBJ2-1 | TRBV10-3 | TRBD2 | - | CAISERAGVKYNEQFF | TGTGCCATCAGTGAGCGAGCGGGAGTTAAGTACAATGAGCAGTTCTTC
TRBJ1-2 | TRBV28 | - | few | CASSLASYYGYTF | TGTGCCAGCAGTTTAGCAAGCTACTATGGCTACACCTTC
TRBJ1-2 | TRBV7-2 | - | few | CASSQGQGYGYTF | TGTGCCAGCAGCCAGGGGCAGGGCTATGGCTACACCTTC
TRBJ1-1 | TRBV11-2 | - | - | CASSLQSRTEAFF | TGTGCCAGCAGCTTACAGTCGAGGACTGAAGCTTTCTTT
TRBJ2-6 | TRBV2 | - | - | CASSLNSANVLTF | TGTGCCAGCAGTCTGAACTCAGCCAACGTCCTGACTTTC
TRBJ2-1 | TRBV7-9 | - | few | CASSLANTRADEQFF | TGTGCCAGCAGCTTGGCGAACACTAGAGCCGATGAGCAGTTCTTC
TRBJ1-2 | TRBV9 | - | - | CASSGWGGAANYGYTF | TGTGCCAGCAGCGGCTGGGGAGGGGCCGCTAACTATGGCTACACCTTC
TRBJ2-1 | TRBV7-2 | - | - | CASSLVGRQFF | TGTGCCAGCAGCTTAGTTGGGCGGCAGTTCTTC
TRBJ1-5 | TRBV4-1 | TRBD1 | - | CASSQLTGGSQPQHF | TGCGCCAGCAGCCAATTGACAGGGGGCAGTCAGCCCCAGCATTTT
TRBJ2-7 | TRBV29-1 | - | - | CSVEDRVGQYF | TGCAGCGTTGAAGACCGGGTGGGGCAGTACTTC
TRBJ2-4 | TRBV4-3 | - | few | CASSQGETSVQYF | TGCGCCAGCAGCCAAGGGGAGACTAGTGTTCAGTACTTC
TRBJ2-5 | TRBV4-3 | - | few | CASSQGSGLETQYF | TGCGCCAGCAGCCAAGGATCAGGGTTGGAGACCCAGTACTTC
TRBJ2-7 | TRBV14 | - | - | CASSQVIAGEQYF | TGTGCCAGCAGCCAAGTTATTGCGGGCGAGCAGTACTTC
TRBJ1-5 | TRBV15 | - | once | CATSRWGGQPQHF | TGTGCCACCAGCAGATGGGGGGGTCAGCCCCAGCATTTT
TRBJ2-7 | TRBV9 | - | - | CASSQTGLPYEQYF | TGTGCCAGCAGCCAGACAGGCCTACCCTACGAGCAGTACTTC